These T cell receptor beta chains were read from a single sample in a study of post-analysis software for immune sequencing data. TCRdb fed the PCR reads into MiXCR, producing one record per CDR3 protein. The table shows about 770,000 distinct CDR3 sequences, with about 43% occurring only once. Sequenced: blood. Receptor source: a girl aged 5-17 years with multiple sclerosis. The CDR3 runs from the conserved cysteine through the conserved F or W. D genes are given only for firm matches. For some rows the clone size is stated as once, few or many, or as a class when expanded; others skip it.

>-|TRBJ2-7|-|TRBV12-3/TRBV12-4
CASSLWEAGYEQYF
TGTGCCAGCAGTTTGTGGGAGGCGGGCTACGAGCAGTACTTC
>few|TRBJ2-5|-|TRBV12-3/TRBV12-4
CASSPENGRAGETQYF
TGTGCCAGCAGTCCCGAGAACGGCAGGGCCGGCGAGACCCAGTACTTC
>-|TRBJ2-7|-|TRBV6-5
CASQRGGGGDEQYF
TGTGCCAGTCAGCGTGGGGGCGGAGGGGACGAGCAGTACTTC
>few|TRBJ2-1|-|TRBV24-1
CATSDSGVDYNEQFF
TGTGCCACCAGTGATTCAGGGGTGGACTACAATGAGCAGTTCTTC
>-|TRBJ2-1|-|TRBV29-1
CSAEGDAYNEQFF
TGCAGCGCCGAAGGGGACGCCTACAATGAGCAGTTCTTC
>few|TRBJ2-5|-|TRBV15
CATSRAQGEQETQYF
TGTGCCACCAGCAGAGCACAGGGAGAACAAGAGACCCAGTACTTC
>few|TRBJ1-2|-|TRBV3-1
CASSHVRREGPPAGYTF
TGTGCCAGCAGCCATGTACGGCGGGAGGGCCCTCCGGCAGGCTACACCTTC
>few|TRBJ2-3|-|TRBV5-6
CASHLAMGDTQYF
TGTGCCAGCCACCTAGCGATGGGCGATACGCAGTATTTT
>-|TRBJ2-1|TRBD2|TRBV20-1
CSARDRTSGNNEQFF
TGCAGTGCTAGAGATAGGACTAGCGGGAACAATGAGCAGTTCTTC
>-|TRBJ2-5|-|TRBV10-3
CAISDWETQYF
TGTGCCATCAGTGATTGGGAGACCCAGTACTTC